This TCR beta chain was identified during a study of T-cell reconstitution after alpha-beta-depleted transplantation in children. Overall study findings and caveats: Certain patients had high TCRbeta diversity at day 60, and it came from recipient T cells and thymic progenitors that survived. About two months after transplant, alpha-beta T cells reportedly came from several hundred expanded graft clones. T-cell numbers and diversity, one year after transplant, stemmed largely from T cells that were newly produced.

Preparation of the TCRbeta library used unique molecular identifiers. Each CDR3 protein gets one entry after TCRdb re-called the PCR reads with MiXCR. The table has around 270,000 distinct CDR3 sequences, roughly 7.8% seen once. Trimming removed 2 bases at V and 6 bases at J, with 25 bases between. CDR3 length: 19 amino acids. The table lists this clonotype with many counts. Its target is not known. The sample here was peripheral blood, taken 360 days after TCRalphabeta/CD19-depleted stem cell transplant. The clonotype comes from a female patient between 2 and 15 years old who had a stem cell transplant for Fanconi anemia, so the T cells may come from the graft donor. V is TRBV12-3 or TRBV12-4 and J is TRBJ2-2, with D tentatively TRBD1 or TRBD2 (6 bases each). For the CDR3, the DNA is TGTGCCAGCAGTTTATTTTTATTGAGGTGGGGGGCCTACGCCGGGGAGCTGTTTTTT. Amino acid sequence: CASSLFLLRWGAYAGELFF.